Following are 10 T cell receptor beta chains from one sample sequenced in a study of OX40 agonist ivuxolimab in advanced cancers. Libraries were built with the immunoSEQ multiplex PCR assay. TCRdb limited this immuneACCESS table to in-frame rearrangements with V and J called. A share of clones is missing; checked studies link under half to unresolved V genes, and the rest is unexplained. This sample has 100,000 or so clones in its table, and around 90% of those were observed once. The leading ten clones occupy about 0.81% of the sample. The source was CD4+ or CD8+ T cells sorted from blood, collected in a trial of the OX40 agonist ivuxolimab. These TCRs come from an adult with an advanced solid tumor such as melanoma, head and neck, liver or kidney cancer.

V gene TRBV30 combines with J gene TRBJ1-3; D call uncertain. V lost 1 base and J lost 0, with 7 bases in between. The CDR3 loop spans 14 amino acids. Germline V lookup: CDR1 GTSNPN, CDR2 SVGIG (reference sequence). The CDR3 protein is CAWSDGFSGNTIYF. The CDR3, as DNA: TGTGCCTGGAGTGATGGGTTCTCTGGAAACACCATATATTTT.

V gene TRBV7-9 combines with J gene TRBJ2-1; 7 nucleotides line up with TRBD2. CDR3 length equals 15 residues. J lost 6 bases, V lost 1 base, and 6 bases had no gene match. Germline V lookup: CDR1 SEHNR, CDR2 FQNEAQ (reference sequence). The CDR3 loop reads CASSLVRERGNEQFF. CDR3 in DNA: TGTGCCAGCAGCTTAGTGCGGGAGAGGGGCAATGAGCAGTTCTTC.

This rearrangement joins TRBV7-2 to TRBJ2-3; no reliable D call. The CDR3 is made up of 12 amino acids. The germline CDR1 and CDR2 sequences are SGHTA and FQGNSA. With 5 bases removed from V and 1 base from J, the gap between germline ends came to 4 bases. Here the CDR3 DNA reads TGTGCCAGCAGCCCTCGCACAGATACGCAGTATTTT. This sequence encodes CASSPRTDTQYF.

This chain joins TRBV10-3 and TRBJ2-5; D is unresolved. CDR3 length: 13 amino acids. Looked up from germline, CDR1 is ENHRY and CDR2 is SYGVKD. V was clipped by 3 bases and J by 4 bases, with 9 bases between them. The CDR3 protein is CAISDRTGETQYF. The CDR3 DNA is TGTGCCATCAGTGATCGGACGGGAGAGACCCAGTACTTC.

The rearrangement links TRBV7-2 to TRBJ2-5; no definite D call. The germline V gene encodes CDR1 SGHTA and CDR2 FQGNSA. Trimming left V 6 bases short and J 0 bases short, with 8 bases between. The CDR3 is 13 amino acids. The CDR3 DNA is TGTGCCAGCAGTGCCCCGTACCAAGAGACCCAGTACTTC. Protein sequence: CASSAPYQETQYF. Full variable domain (missing parts from reference TRBV7-2 and TRBJ2-5): GAGVSQSPSNKVTEKGKDVELRCDPISGHTALYWYRQSLGQGLEFLIYFQGNSAPDKSGLPSDRFSAERTGGSVSTLTIQRTQQEDSAVYLCASSAPYQETQYFGPGTRLLVL.

V is TRBV5-4 and J is TRBJ2-5, with D hard to call. This CDR3 contains 14 residues. Germline V gene data show CDR1 as SGHNT and CDR2 as YYREEE (reference sequence). The V and J ends lost 0 bases and 2 bases respectively, with 8 bases between them. The CDR3 loop is CASSLAPVQETQYF. The CDR3 nucleotides are TGTGCCAGCAGCTTGGCGCCCGTACAAGAGACCCAGTACTTC.

The chain uses TRBV29-1 and TRBJ2-7; D may be TRBD2 (5 bases). The CDR3 is 14 amino acids. Per germline, CDR1 SQVTM and CDR2 ANQGSEA. V shed 4 bases and J shed 8 bases, with 21 bases lying between them. The DNA for the CDR3 is TGCAGCGTTGGAGGTTCTTCCTCGGGGTACAAGCAGTACTTC. This codes for CSVGGSSSGYKQYF.

This chain links TRBV19 with TRBJ2-1; D is ambiguous. The CDR3 is 17 residues long. The germline CDR1 and CDR2 sequences are LNHDA and SQIVND (reference sequence). Trimming shortened V by 0 bases and J by 9 bases, and 21 bases separated the two germline ends. CDR3 amino acids: CASSIDGPTWTPGEQFF. The CDR3 region has the DNA TGTGCCAGTAGTATAGATGGCCCGACTTGGACCCCCGGTGAGCAGTTCTTC.

The CDR3 DNA follows: TGTGCCAGTAGTATAAGTAGGGCTGCGAACACCGGGGAGCTGTTTTTT. Its translation is CASSISRAANTGELFF. V gene TRBV19 combines with J gene TRBJ2-2; D unclear. The germline V and J ends were trimmed by 2 bases and 0 bases, with 10 bases remaining between them. The CDR3 loop spans 16 amino acids. From germline, CDR1 is LNHDA and CDR2 SQIVND (reference sequence).

The rearrangement links TRBV6-1 to TRBJ1-2; no reliable D call. Germline V gene data show CDR1 as MNHNS and CDR2 as SASEGT. V dropped 7 bases and J dropped 4 bases, with 10 bases sitting between them. There are 12 residues in the CDR3. The CDR3 DNA is TGTGCCAGCACCGTAATATCCTATGGCTACACCTTC. Encoded protein: CASTVISYGYTF.